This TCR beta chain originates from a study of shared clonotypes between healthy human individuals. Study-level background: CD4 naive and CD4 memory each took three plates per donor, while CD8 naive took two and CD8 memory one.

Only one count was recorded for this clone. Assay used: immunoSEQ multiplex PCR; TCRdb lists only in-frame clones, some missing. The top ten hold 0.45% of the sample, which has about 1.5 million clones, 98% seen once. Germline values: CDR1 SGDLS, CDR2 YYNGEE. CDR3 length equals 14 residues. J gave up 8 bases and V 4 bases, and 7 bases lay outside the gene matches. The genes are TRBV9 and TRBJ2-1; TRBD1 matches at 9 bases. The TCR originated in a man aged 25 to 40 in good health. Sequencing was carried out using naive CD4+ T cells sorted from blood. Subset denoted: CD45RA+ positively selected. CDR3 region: CASSPGTGKYEQFF. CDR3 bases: TGTGCCAGCAGCCCTGGGACAGGGAAGTATGAGCAGTTCTTC.